A selection of T cell receptor beta chains follows, all from one sample in a study of blood T cell repertoires in COVID-19. Measured with immunoSEQ multiplex PCR; TCRdb has only the in-frame clones, and not every one. The sample yields 240,000 or so clones, more than 75% seen once. The sample was peripheral blood. These receptors were obtained from a woman in her forties who had recovered from COVID-19. Both conserved end residues are part of each CDR3. The order of the fields is V gene, J gene, CDR3 protein.

V gene: TRBV20-1
J gene: TRBJ1-2
CDR3 protein: CSARAVYGYTF

V gene: TRBV4-2
J gene: TRBJ2-2
CDR3 protein: CASSQENSGTGGELFF

V gene: TRBV7-3
J gene: TRBJ2-2
CDR3 protein: CASSRRTSGIPTFHRELFF

V gene: TRBV7-2
J gene: TRBJ2-7
CDR3 protein: CASSLGGGLAGEQYF

V gene: TRBV7-9
J gene: TRBJ1-5
CDR3 protein: CASSSGTGIGGPQHF

V gene: TRBV20-1
J gene: TRBJ2-1
CDR3 protein: CSASRGGEQFF

V gene: TRBV7-2
J gene: TRBJ2-1
CDR3 protein: CASSLAPRREKNEQFF

V gene: TRBV24-1
J gene: TRBJ2-3
CDR3 protein: CATSPTGTGAGDTQYF

V gene: TRBV25-1
J gene: TRBJ2-5
CDR3 protein: CASSPRGGVQETQYF

V gene: TRBV7-2
J gene: TRBJ2-7
CDR3 protein: CASSLGTGRTYEQYF

V gene: TRBV3-1/TRBV3-2
J gene: TRBJ2-5
CDR3 protein: CASSPRDRRAETQYF

V gene: TRBV18
J gene: TRBJ2-3
CDR3 protein: CASSQGTGPYTQYF

V gene: TRBV19
J gene: TRBJ1-4
CDR3 protein: CATSPQGVKGEKLFF

V gene: TRBV15
J gene: TRBJ1-2
CDR3 protein: CATSQGLAANYGYTF

V gene: TRBV19
J gene: TRBJ1-1
CDR3 protein: CASSIGGENTEAFF

V gene: TRBV4-3
J gene: TRBJ1-3
CDR3 protein: CASSRTTEGNTIYF

V gene: TRBV14
J gene: TRBJ1-5
CDR3 protein: CASGTGGWPQHF

V gene: TRBV2
J gene: TRBJ2-3
CDR3 protein: CASRKTGGKIFADTQYF

V gene: TRBV14
J gene: TRBJ2-3
CDR3 protein: CASSWGQGSTDTQYF

V gene: TRBV2
J gene: TRBJ1-5
CDR3 protein: CASRDRTGGDQPQHF

V gene: TRBV12-3/TRBV12-4
J gene: TRBJ2-7
CDR3 protein: CASSLAGRGEQYF

V gene: TRBV5-5
J gene: TRBJ1-6
CDR3 protein: CASSLAGGISLHF

V gene: TRBV2
J gene: TRBJ2-3
CDR3 protein: CASNPLGGGDTQYF

V gene: TRBV9
J gene: TRBJ2-3
CDR3 protein: CASSPAGTDTQYF

V gene: TRBV4-2
J gene: TRBJ2-7
CDR3 protein: CASSPLGGPYEQYF

V gene: TRBV5-1
J gene: TRBJ1-4
CDR3 protein: CASSLGDSPNEKLFF

V gene: TRBV19
J gene: TRBJ2-5
CDR3 protein: CATSPSVTKETQYF

V gene: TRBV30
J gene: TRBJ2-7
CDR3 protein: CACTDREYYEQYF

V gene: TRBV3-1/TRBV3-2
J gene: TRBJ2-3
CDR3 protein: CASSQGWSGSAPGYF

V gene: TRBV5-1
J gene: TRBJ1-2
CDR3 protein: CASRPVTGANYGYTF

V gene: TRBV6-5
J gene: TRBJ1-3
CDR3 protein: CASSYDWTGPGNTIYF

V gene: TRBV4-2
J gene: TRBJ1-1
CDR3 protein: CASSQERGQGDSTEAFF

V gene: TRBV18
J gene: TRBJ1-5
CDR3 protein: CASSPGGTGSNQPQHF

V gene: TRBV18
J gene: TRBJ1-2
CDR3 protein: CASSPPASNYGYTF

V gene: TRBV28
J gene: TRBJ2-5
CDR3 protein: CASSARVLRAKETQYF

V gene: TRBV5-6
J gene: TRBJ1-5
CDR3 protein: CASSLRGGGPQHF

V gene: TRBV30
J gene: TRBJ2-6
CDR3 protein: CARGGAGANVLTF

V gene: TRBV2
J gene: TRBJ2-3
CDR3 protein: CASNRLAGHTDTQYF

V gene: TRBV6-5
J gene: TRBJ2-7
CDR3 protein: CASSYGLSYEQYF

V gene: TRBV7-9
J gene: TRBJ1-2
CDR3 protein: CASSLSGNTYGYTF